This entry describes one T cell receptor (beta chain). The data belong to a study of cytomegalovirus exposure and HLA in healthy donors. PCR used 60 Vbeta primers and 13 Jbeta primers. The data were produced by immunoSEQ multiplex PCR, yet TCRdb's version contains in-frame clones alone and is incomplete. The table has about 98,000 clones, about 80% seen once; the top ten hold approximately 11%. The V gene's germline CDR1 is GTSNPN and CDR2 SVGIG (reference sequence). With 8 bases removed from V and 1 base from J, the gap between germline ends came to 17 bases. This CDR3 is built from 14 residues. This clonotype originated in a young man in good health and CMV-seropositive. This chain joins TRBV30 and TRBJ1-2, with D maybe TRBD1 (6 bases). Specimen: PBMCs. The CDR3 nucleotides are TGTGCCCTCCGGGCAGGGGCGGGTAACTATGGCTACACCTTC. Translating it yields CALRAGAGNYGYTF.